This T cell receptor (beta chain) derives from a study of cytomegalovirus exposure and HLA in healthy donors. Researchers ran the PCR with 60 Vbeta and 13 Jbeta primers. Method: immunoSEQ multiplex PCR; TCRdb's copy keeps in-frame clones and lacks some. Found here are over 110,000 clones, just under 85% of them singletons; the top ten hold around 9.7%. Trimming stripped 7 bases from V and 0 bases from J, with 11 bases between. The CDR3 runs 13 residues. The germline V gene has CDR1 GTSNPN and CDR2 SVGIG (reference sequence). The V and J genes are TRBV30 and TRBJ2-3; D not certain. This TCR derives from a woman aged 55-70 years in good health and CMV-seropositive. Input material: PBMCs. The DNA of the CDR3 is TGTGCCTACAAACGGGTTAGCACAGATACGCAGTATTTT. Its translation is CAYKRVSTDTQYF.